The source of this TCR beta chain is a study of blood T cell repertoires in COVID-19. Clones were read by immunoSEQ multiplex PCR, and TCRdb kept only the in-frame ones, dropping some. The sample lists about 150,000 clones; about 80% were seen once. The sample comprised peripheral blood. The receptor comes from a human donor in a cohort sampled during active COVID-19.

CDR3 protein: CASSFSLGSGAYATNEKLFF. DNA for the CDR3: TGCGCCAGCAGCTTTAGCTTGGGTTCAGGGGCATATGCAACTAATGAAAAACTGTTTTTT. The chain combines TRBV5-1 with TRBJ1-4; the D gene is possibly TRBD1 (6 bases). The germline V gene has CDR1 SGHRS and CDR2 YFSETQ. Trimming took off 2 bases at V and 0 bases at J, with 23 bases between the two ends. The CDR3 contains 20 residues.